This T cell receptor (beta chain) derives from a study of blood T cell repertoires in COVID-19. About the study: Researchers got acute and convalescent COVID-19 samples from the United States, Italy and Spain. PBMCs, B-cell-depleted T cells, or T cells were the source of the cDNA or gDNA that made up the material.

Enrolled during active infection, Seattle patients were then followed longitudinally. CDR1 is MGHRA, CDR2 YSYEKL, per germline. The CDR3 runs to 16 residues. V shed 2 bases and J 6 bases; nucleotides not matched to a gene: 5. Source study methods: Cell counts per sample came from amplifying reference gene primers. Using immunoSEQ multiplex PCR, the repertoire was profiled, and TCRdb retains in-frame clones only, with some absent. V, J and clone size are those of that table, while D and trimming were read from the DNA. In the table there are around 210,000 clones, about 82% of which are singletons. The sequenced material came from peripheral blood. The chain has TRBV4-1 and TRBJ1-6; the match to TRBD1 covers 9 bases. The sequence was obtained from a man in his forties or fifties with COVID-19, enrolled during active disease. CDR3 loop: CASSQPRTGVNSPLHF. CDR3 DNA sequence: TGCGCCAGCAGCCAACCCAGGACAGGGGTTAATTCACCCCTCCACTTT.